Listed below are T cell receptor beta chains from one sample, sequenced in a study of blood T cells in healthy people across ages. MiXCR was run by TCRdb on the 5' RACE reads, yielding one entry per CDR3 protein. Of some 760,000 distinct CDR3 sequences listed, 25% are singletons. These data were likewise used in another study, on T cells of mothers and their children.

The material sequenced was blood. The source of these receptors is a boy aged 5-17 years in good health. Both conserved end residues are part of each CDR3. Clone size is not always given. Where it is, it says once, few, many or a class for expanded clones.

v_gene	j_gene	abundance	CDR3aa
TRBV12-3/TRBV12-4	TRBJ2-2	NA	CASSLFPGGELFF
TRBV29-1	TRBJ1-1	NA	CSVDWAGGGTNTEAFF
TRBV29-1	NA	NA	CSVATSGTYEQYF
TRBV27	TRBJ2-5	few	CASSPGPGGQETQYF
TRBV5-1	TRBJ2-1	few	CASSPHREQFF
TRBV20-1	TRBJ2-3	NA	CNAREWKKRGDPTDTQYF
TRBV25-1	TRBJ2-5	many	CASSVQNQETQYF
TRBV5-1	TRBJ1-1	few	CTSSWDRRVGTEAFF
TRBV13	TRBJ2-3	NA	CASSLVGGANTQYF
TRBV14	NA	few	CASSRQGGEQFF
TRBV4-3	TRBJ2-7	NA	CASSRRLAIDEQYF
TRBV12-3/TRBV12-4	NA	few	CASSDTGVREQYF
TRBV3-1	TRBJ1-4	NA	CASSRRTGEDKLFF
TRBV12-3/TRBV12-4	TRBJ2-3	NA	CASLQHSTDTQYF
TRBV10-2	TRBJ2-7	NA	CASMPGNSYEQYF
TRBV28	TRBJ2-5	NA	CASSWDRETNEQYF
TRBV4-2	TRBJ2-4	NA	CASSQVAEGAKNIQYF
TRBV28	TRBJ2-7	NA	CASSLITSEIDYEQYF
TRBV14	TRBJ1-5	NA	CASSPDRTSNQPQHF
TRBV7-9	TRBJ1-1	few	CASSRVGGTEAFF
TRBV25-1	TRBJ2-2	few	CASSESPGYTGELFF
TRBV28	TRBJ1-2	NA	CASSEGQGRRDYTF
TRBV20-1	TRBJ1-5	NA	CSASGQGVGNQPQHF
TRBV4-1	TRBJ2-7	NA	CASSQLAGEQYF
TRBV2	TRBJ2-7	many	CASTNFYEQYF
TRBV11-2	TRBJ1-1	NA	CASSSGPGTEAFF
TRBV29-1	TRBJ2-1	NA	CSVSTTGGNEQFF
TRBV4-3	TRBJ2-7	NA	CASSQGVYSYEQYF
TRBV20-1	TRBJ1-1	few	CSAVDRGLEAFF
TRBV6-5	TRBJ1-2	NA	CASSSSRGYTF
TRBV28	NA	NA	CASSPSTGTNEQFF
TRBV7-2	TRBJ2-5	NA	CASSLGRADQETQYF
TRBV29-1	TRBJ2-7	NA	CSVEVAGYHEQYF
TRBV9	TRBJ2-1	few	CASSATDAMGYNEQFF
TRBV28	TRBJ2-5	NA	CASSLLPTGKEQYF
TRBV6-1	TRBJ1-1	NA	CASSDRATWVNTEAFF
TRBV7-2	TRBJ2-1	NA	CASSPTSSPSVEQFF
TRBV20-1	TRBJ2-7	NA	CSAQNRDSYSYEQYF
TRBV29-1	TRBJ2-3	few	CSVAHTRGTDTQYF
TRBV20-1	TRBJ2-4	few	CSAPALGVSTSGGHLTKNIQYF
TRBV12-3/TRBV12-4	TRBJ2-3	NA	CASRPGTDTQYF
TRBV12-3/TRBV12-4	TRBJ2-2	few	CASRNPYPDRANTGELFF
TRBV2	TRBJ2-4	few	CASSDHRVSKNIQYF
TRBV7-9	TRBJ2-1	NA	CASSPLPGVGSYNEQFF